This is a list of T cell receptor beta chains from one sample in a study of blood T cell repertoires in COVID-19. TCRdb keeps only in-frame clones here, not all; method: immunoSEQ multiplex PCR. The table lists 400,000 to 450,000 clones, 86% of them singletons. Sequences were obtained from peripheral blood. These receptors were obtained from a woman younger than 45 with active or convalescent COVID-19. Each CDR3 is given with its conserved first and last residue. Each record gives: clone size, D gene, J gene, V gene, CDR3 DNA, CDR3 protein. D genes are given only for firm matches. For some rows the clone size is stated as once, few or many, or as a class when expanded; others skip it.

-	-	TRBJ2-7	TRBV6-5	TGTGCCAGCAGCCCCAAGGCGGGATGGGAGCAGTACTTC	CASSPKAGWEQYF
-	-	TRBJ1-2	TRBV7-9	TGTGCCAGCAGCTTTGCACAGACTAACTATGGCTACACCTTC	CASSFAQTNYGYTF
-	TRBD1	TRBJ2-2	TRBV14	TGTGCCAGCAGCCCCCGGGTCGGGACAGGGCGATTGTTTTTT	CASSPRVGTGRLFF
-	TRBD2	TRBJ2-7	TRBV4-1	TGCGCCAGCAGCCCGCTGTCCCCTAGCGGGAGCTACGAGCAGTACTTC	CASSPLSPSGSYEQYF
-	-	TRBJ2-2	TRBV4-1	TGCGCCAGCAGCCAGTCTAACACCGGGGAGCTGTTTTTT	CASSQSNTGELFF
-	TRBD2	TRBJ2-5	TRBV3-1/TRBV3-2	TGTGCCAGCAGCCACAGGACTAGCGGGGCGGGGGAGACCCAGTACTTC	CASSHRTSGAGETQYF
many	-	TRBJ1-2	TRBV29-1	TGCAGCGCTCGTGGCGGCTATGGCTACACCTTC	CSARGGYGYTF
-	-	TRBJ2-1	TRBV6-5	TGTGCCAGCAGTTACCGACTAGTGGAGGGCAATGAGCAGTTCTTC	CASSYRLVEGNEQFF
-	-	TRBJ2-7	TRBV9	TGTGCCAGCAGCGTAGCTAGTAGCGGAACGCTCTACGAGCAGTACTTC	CASSVASSGTLYEQYF
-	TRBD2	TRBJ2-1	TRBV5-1	TGCGCCAGCCGACTAGCGGGGGGTAATGAGCAGTTCTTC	CASRLAGGNEQFF
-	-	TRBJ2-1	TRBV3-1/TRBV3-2	TGTGCCAGCAGCCCCTGGGTGGGGGCAGATAATGAGCAGTTCTTC	CASSPWVGADNEQFF
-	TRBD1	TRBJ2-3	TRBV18	TGTGCCAGCTCACCTGACAGGGCTAGTACGCAGTATTTT	CASSPDRASTQYF
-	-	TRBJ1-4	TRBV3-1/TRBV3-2	TGTGCCAGCAGCCAGTCCGGGGCCCAGGGGACTAATGAAAAACTGTTTTTT	CASSQSGAQGTNEKLFF
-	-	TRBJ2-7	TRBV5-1	TGCGCCAGCAGCCCGATAGACTCCTACGAGCAGTACTTC	CASSPIDSYEQYF
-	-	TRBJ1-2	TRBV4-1	TGCGCCAGCAGCCAAGAGGATAGGCAGGGCGGCTATGGCTACACCTTC	CASSQEDRQGGYGYTF
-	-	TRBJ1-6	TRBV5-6	TGTGCCAGCAGCCCCCAAGCGGGGGTTGGGTCACCCCTCCACTTT	CASSPQAGVGSPLHF
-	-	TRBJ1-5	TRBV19	TGTGCCAGTAGTCCCCAGGGGCGGATCGGCAATCAGCCCCAGCATTTT	CASSPQGRIGNQPQHF
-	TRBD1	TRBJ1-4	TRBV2	TGTGCCAGCAGGAGGACAGGGGGGGGTGAAAAACTGTTTTTT	CASRRTGGGEKLFF
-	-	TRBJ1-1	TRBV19	TGTGCCAGTAGTATAGGCGGAACGAACACTGAAGCTTTCTTT	CASSIGGTNTEAFF
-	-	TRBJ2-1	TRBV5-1	TGCGCCAGCAGCCAACGCGGCGTCATCAGAAACAATGAGCAGTTCTTC	CASSQRGVIRNNEQFF
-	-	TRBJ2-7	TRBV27	TGTGCCAGCAGCGCCGCCGGGGCTAGCGTTTATTACGAGCAGTACTTC	CASSAAGASVYYEQYF
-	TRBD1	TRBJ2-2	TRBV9	TGTGCCAGCAGCTCTTTCGCGGGACAGGGGTTCGACACCGGGGAGCTGTTTTTT	CASSSFAGQGFDTGELFF
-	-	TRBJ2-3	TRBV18	TGTGCCAGCTCACCGGGACGGGACTCCTCAAATACGCAGTATTTT	CASSPGRDSSNTQYF
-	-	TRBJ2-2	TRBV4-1	TGCGCCAGCAGCCAGGGTGCCGGGACTGCCAAGGGAGGGGAGCTGTTTTTT	CASSQGAGTAKGGELFF
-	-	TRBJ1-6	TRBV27	TGTGCCAGCAGTTTATTTGGCAGGGTGGGCCCTTCACCCCTCCACTTT	CASSLFGRVGPSPLHF
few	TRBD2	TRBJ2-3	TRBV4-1	TGCGCCAGCAGCCAAGAAGCGGGAGTTCCAGATACGCAGTATTTT	CASSQEAGVPDTQYF
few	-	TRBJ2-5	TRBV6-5	TGTGCCAGCAGTTACGGCTGGGCCCAAGAGACCCAGTACTTC	CASSYGWAQETQYF
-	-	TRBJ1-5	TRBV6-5	TGTGCCAGCAGTTCAACAGGGTTTCAGCCCCAGCATTTT	CASSSTGFQPQHF
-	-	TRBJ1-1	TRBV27	TGTGCCAGCAGTTTATTTGGGGGGGGGCTGGACACTGAAGCTTTCTTT	CASSLFGGGLDTEAFF
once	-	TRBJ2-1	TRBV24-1	TGTGCCACCAGTGATTGGCAGGGAGGTGAGCAGTTCTTC	CATSDWQGGEQFF
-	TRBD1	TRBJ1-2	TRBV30	TGTGCCTGCCCTGCGGGACAGGGTGGCGGCTACACCTTC	CACPAGQGGGYTF
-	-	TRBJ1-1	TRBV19	TGTGCCAGTAGTATAGGGAGCAGGGCGGAAGCTTTCTTT	CASSIGSRAEAFF
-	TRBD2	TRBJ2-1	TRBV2	TGTGCCAGCACGGGTAGCGGGAGTTGGTCCTACAATGAGCAGTTCTTC	CASTGSGSWSYNEQFF
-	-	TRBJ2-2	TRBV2	TGTGCCAGCAGGGGACTTACTTCCAAGGGGGAGCTGTTTTTT	CASRGLTSKGELFF
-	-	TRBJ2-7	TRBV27	TGTGCCAGCAGTTCCATTGGACAGTCGTCGAGGGAGTACTTC	CASSSIGQSSREYF
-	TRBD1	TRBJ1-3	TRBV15	TGTGCCACCAGTCCTGACAGGGGATCAGGAAACACCATATATTTT	CATSPDRGSGNTIYF
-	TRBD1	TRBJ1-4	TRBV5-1	TGCGCCAGCAGCTTAGCACAGGGGGATGAAAAACTGTTTTTT	CASSLAQGDEKLFF
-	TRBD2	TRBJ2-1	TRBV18	TGTGCCAGCTCAATCCCCAGACTAATTGGCGGGGGGGACCCCACCTACAATGAGCAGTTCTTC	CASSIPRLIGGGDPTYNEQFF
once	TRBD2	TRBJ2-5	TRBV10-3	TGTGCCATCAGGACTAGCGGGGGCCTACAAGAGACCCAGTACTTC	CAIRTSGGLQETQYF
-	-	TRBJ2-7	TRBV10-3	TGTGCCATCAGTGGAAACAGGGTCGGCTACGAGCAGTACTTC	CAISGNRVGYEQYF
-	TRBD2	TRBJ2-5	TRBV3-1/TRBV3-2	TGTGCCAGCAGCCAAGGACCCGCGGGAGGGCCGGGGAAGACCCAGTACTTC	CASSQGPAGGPGKTQYF
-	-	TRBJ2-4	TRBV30	TGTGCCTGGAGTGCCGGGGGCAAAAACATTCAGTACTTC	CAWSAGGKNIQYF
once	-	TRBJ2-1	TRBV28	TGTGCCAGCAGTTTGTCCTATAATTCCTACAATGAGCAGTTCTTC	CASSLSYNSYNEQFF
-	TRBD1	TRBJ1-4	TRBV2	TGTGCCAGCAGTGAAGACAGGGGTGGGGTAAAACTGTTTTTT	CASSEDRGGVKLFF
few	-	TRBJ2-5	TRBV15	TGTGCCACAACCCTACAGGGTCTCGAAGAGACCCAGTACTTC	CATTLQGLEETQYF
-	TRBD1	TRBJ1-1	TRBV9	TGTGCCAGCAGCGTATGGACAGGGATGAACACTGAAGCTTTCTTT	CASSVWTGMNTEAFF
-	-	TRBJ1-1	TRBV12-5	TGTGCTAGTGGTCAGGGCTTGAACACTGAAGCTTTCTTT	CASGQGLNTEAFF
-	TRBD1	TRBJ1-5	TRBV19	TGTGCCAGTAGCAGGCTACTTGGGGACAGGGGGTCTCAGCCCCAGCATTTT	CASSRLLGDRGSQPQHF
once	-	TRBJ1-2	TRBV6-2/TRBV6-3	TGTGCCAGCTGTTTACCAGGCTACTATGGCTACACCTTC	CASCLPGYYGYTF
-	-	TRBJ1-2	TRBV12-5	TGTGCTAGTGGTCCCTCCCCCACAGGTCGGGTCACCTATGGCTACACCTTC	CASGPSPTGRVTYGYTF
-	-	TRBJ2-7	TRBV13	TGTGCCAGCAGCCCGAGCGGGTCCTCCTACGAGCAGTACTTC	CASSPSGSSYEQYF
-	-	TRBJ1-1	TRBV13	TGTGCCAGCAGATTCGGGATCCAGGGGTTGGGTCCTGAAGCTTTCTTT	CASRFGIQGLGPEAFF
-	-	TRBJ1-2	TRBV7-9	TGTGCCAGCAGCCTCCCCCAGGGAATCTATGGCTACACCTTC	CASSLPQGIYGYTF
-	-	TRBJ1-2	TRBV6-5	TGTGCCAGCAGTTTAAGTCAGCAGGCCTATGGCTACACCTTC	CASSLSQQAYGYTF